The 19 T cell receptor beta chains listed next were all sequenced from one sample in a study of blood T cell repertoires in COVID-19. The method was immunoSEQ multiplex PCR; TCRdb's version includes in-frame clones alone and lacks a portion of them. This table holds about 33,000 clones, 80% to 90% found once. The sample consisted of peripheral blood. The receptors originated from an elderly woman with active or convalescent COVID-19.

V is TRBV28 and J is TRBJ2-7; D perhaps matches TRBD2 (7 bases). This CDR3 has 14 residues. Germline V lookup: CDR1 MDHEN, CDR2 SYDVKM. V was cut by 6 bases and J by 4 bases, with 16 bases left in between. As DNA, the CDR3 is TGTGCCAGCAGAGGCCGCGGGGGCGGGTACGAGCAGTACTTC. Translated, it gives CASRGRGGGYEQYF.

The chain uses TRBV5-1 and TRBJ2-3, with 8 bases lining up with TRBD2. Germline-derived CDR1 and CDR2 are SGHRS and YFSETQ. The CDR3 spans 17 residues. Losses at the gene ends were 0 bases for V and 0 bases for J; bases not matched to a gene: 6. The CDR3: CASSLGTSSTSTDTQYF. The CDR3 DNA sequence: TGCGCCAGCAGCTTGGGGACTAGCAGCACTAGCACAGATACGCAGTATTTT.

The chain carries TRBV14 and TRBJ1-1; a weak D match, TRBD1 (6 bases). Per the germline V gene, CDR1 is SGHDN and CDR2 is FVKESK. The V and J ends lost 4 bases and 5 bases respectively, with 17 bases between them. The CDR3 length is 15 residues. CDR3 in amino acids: CASSLVRGARTEAFF. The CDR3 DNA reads TGTGCCAGCAGCCTTGTCCGGGGGGCGCGGACTGAAGCTTTCTTT. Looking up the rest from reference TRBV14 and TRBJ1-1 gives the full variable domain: EAGVTQFPSHSVIEKGQTVTLRCDPISGHDNLYWYRRVMGKEIKFLLHFVKESKQDESGMPNNRFLAERTGGTYSTLKVQPAELEDSGVYFCASSLVRGARTEAFFGQGTRLTVV.

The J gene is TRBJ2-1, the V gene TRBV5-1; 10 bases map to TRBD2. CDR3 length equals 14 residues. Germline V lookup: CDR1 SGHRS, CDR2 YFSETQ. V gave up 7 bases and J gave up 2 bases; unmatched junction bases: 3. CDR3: CASSTSGAYNEQFF. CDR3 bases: TGCGCCAGCTCAACTAGCGGGGCCTACAATGAGCAGTTCTTC.

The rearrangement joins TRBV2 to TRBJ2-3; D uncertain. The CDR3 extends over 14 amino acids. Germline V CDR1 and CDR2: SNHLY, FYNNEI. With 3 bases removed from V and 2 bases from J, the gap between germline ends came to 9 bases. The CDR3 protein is CASSDRWSTDTQYF. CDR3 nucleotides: TGTGCCAGCAGTGACAGGTGGTCCACAGATACGCAGTATTTT.

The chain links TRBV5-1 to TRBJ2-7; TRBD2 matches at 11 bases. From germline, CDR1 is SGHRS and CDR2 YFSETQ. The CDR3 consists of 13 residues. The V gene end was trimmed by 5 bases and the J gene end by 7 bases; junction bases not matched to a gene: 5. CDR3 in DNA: TGCGCCAGCAGGGTTCTAGCGGGGGGTGAGCAGTACTTC. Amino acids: CASRVLAGGEQYF.

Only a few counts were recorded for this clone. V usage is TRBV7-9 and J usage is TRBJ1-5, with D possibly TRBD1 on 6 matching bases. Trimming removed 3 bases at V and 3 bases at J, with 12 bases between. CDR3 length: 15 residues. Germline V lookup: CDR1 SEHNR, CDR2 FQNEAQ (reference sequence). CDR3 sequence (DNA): TGTGCCAGCAGCTTGGGGACAAACCCCAATCAGCCCCAGCATTTT. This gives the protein CASSLGTNPNQPQHF.

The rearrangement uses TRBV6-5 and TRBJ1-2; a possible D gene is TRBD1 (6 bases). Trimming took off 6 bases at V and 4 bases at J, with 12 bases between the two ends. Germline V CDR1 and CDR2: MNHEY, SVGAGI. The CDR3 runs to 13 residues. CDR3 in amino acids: CASRNGDTYGYTF. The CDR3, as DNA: TGTGCCAGCAGAAATGGGGACACCTATGGCTACACCTTC.

The CDR3 sequence is CASSYWTGNTEAFF. The CDR3 region has the DNA TGTGCCAGCAGTTACTGGACAGGTAACACTGAAGCTTTCTTT. This chain links TRBV6-6 with TRBJ1-1, with TRBD1 matching over 7 bases. This CDR3 comprises 14 residues. Germline loops: CDR1 MNHNY, CDR2 SVGAGI (reference sequence). V was pared by 1 base and J by 2 bases, with 1 base of the junction left unmatched.

In DNA, the CDR3 is TGTGCCAGCAGCTTAGTGGGGGGGCAAGAGACCCAGTACTTC. Amino acid sequence: CASSLVGGQETQYF. This chain uses TRBV7-6 with TRBJ2-5, with 7 nucleotides matching TRBD2. The CDR3 runs 14 residues. The germline V gene has CDR1 SGHVS and CDR2 FNYEAQ. V trimming: 1 base; J trimming: 2 bases; junction bases outside the gene matches: 1.

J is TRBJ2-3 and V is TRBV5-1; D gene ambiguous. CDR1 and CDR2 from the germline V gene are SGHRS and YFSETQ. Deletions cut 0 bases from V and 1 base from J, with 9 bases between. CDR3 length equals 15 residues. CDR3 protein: CASSLASQGTDTQYF. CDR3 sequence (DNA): TGCGCCAGCAGCTTGGCCAGTCAGGGCACAGATACGCAGTATTTT.

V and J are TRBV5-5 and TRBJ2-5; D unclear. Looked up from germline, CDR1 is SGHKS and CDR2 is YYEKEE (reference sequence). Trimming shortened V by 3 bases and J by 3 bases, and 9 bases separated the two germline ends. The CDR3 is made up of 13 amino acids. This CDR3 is CASSWAGEETQYF. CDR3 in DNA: TGTGCCAGCAGCTGGGCAGGCGAAGAGACCCAGTACTTC.

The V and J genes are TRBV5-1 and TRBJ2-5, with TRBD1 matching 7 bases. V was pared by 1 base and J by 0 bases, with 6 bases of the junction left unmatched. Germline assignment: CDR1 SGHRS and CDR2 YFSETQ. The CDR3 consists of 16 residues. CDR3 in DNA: TGCGCCAGCAGCTTGCTACAGGGGAGAAACCAAGAGACCCAGTACTTC. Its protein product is CASSLLQGRNQETQYF. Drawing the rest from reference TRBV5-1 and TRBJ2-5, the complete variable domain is KAGVTQTPRYLIKTRGQQVTLSCSPISGHRSVSWYQQTPGQGLQFLFEYFSETQRNKGNFPGRFSGRQFSNSRSEMNVSTLELGDSALYLCASSLLQGRNQETQYFGPGTRLLVL.

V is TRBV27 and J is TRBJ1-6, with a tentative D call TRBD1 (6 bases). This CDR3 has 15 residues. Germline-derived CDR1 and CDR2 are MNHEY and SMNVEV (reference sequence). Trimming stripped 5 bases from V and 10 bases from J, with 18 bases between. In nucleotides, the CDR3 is TGTGCCAGCAGTCCCCAGGCGGGGGGGCCGTCACCCCTCCACTTT. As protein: CASSPQAGGPSPLHF.

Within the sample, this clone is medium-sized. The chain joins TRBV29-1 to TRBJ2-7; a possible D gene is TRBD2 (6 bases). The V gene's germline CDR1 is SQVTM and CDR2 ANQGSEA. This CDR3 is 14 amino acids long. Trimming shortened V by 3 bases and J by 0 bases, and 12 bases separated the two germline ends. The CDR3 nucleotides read TGCAGCGTTGATTGGGGGGATGGCTCCTACGAGCAGTACTTC. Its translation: CSVDWGDGSYEQYF.

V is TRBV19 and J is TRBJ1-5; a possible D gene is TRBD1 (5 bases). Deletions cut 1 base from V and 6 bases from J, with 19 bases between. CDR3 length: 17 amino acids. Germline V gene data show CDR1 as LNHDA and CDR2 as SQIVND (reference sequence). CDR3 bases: TGTGCCAGTAGTATAGGTGGGGGAGACGTCGGGGGTCAGCCCCAGCATTTT. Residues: CASSIGGGDVGGQPQHF.

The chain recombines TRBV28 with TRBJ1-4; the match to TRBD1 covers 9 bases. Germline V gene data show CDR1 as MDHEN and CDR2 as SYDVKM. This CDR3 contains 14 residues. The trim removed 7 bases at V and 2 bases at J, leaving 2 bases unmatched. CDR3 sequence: CASKQGATNEKLFF. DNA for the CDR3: TGTGCCAGCAAACAGGGGGCTACTAATGAAAAACTGTTTTTT.

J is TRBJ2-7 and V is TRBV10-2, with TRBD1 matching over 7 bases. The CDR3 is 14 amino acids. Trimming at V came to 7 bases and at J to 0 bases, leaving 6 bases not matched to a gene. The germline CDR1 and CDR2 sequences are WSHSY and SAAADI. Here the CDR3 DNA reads TGCGCCAGCAAAGAGACAGGGAGCTCCTACGAGCAGTACTTC. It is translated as CASKETGSSYEQYF.

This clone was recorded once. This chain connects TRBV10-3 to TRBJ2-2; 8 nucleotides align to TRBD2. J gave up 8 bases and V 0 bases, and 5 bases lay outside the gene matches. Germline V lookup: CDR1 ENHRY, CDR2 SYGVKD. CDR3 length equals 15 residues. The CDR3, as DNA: TGTGCCATCAGTGAGTCGTCGGGGGGGACTGGGGAGCTGTTTTTT. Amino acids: CAISESSGGTGELFF.